This T cell receptor beta chain was recorded in a study of cytomegalovirus exposure and HLA in healthy donors. As concerns this clone: Antigen unknown.

While the first cohort had around 700 subjects, the donors belonged to the separate validation cohort of more than 95 subjects. Only in-frame clones appear in the TCRdb table, and some are missing; sequencing was by immunoSEQ multiplex PCR. Of 65,000 or so clones in the sample, about 90% are singletons; the top ten hold 1% to 1.5%. General study points: The TCR clusters that emerged in the first cohort tended, a later analysis found, to co-occur in the 120 or so validation repertoires. Many donors shared some public TCRs, even though most TCR sequences were rare.

This CDR3 spans 16 amino acids. Sequencing input: PBMCs. The receptor comes from a woman aged 18-29 years in good health and CMV-seronegative. The chain recombines TRBV21-1 with TRBJ2-5; no check of the table's D call, TRBD1, against the DNA was made. TRBV21-1 is a recognized pseudogene. CDR3 sequence (DNA): TGTGCCAGCAGCATTCGGACAGGGGCGATACAAGAGACCCAGTACTTC. Translated, it gives CASSIRTGAIQETQYF.